In this sample, the clone carrying this TCR beta chain turned up a few times. This entry comes from a study of T cells in tuberculosis. Looking at the study overall: The T cells targeted glucose monomycolate, a mycobacterial lipid, via CD1B.

After thawing and overnight rest, PBMC were stained with GMM-loaded CD1B tetramer, viability dye and anti-CD3 for sorting. The lipid loaded on the CD1B tetramers was C32 glucose monomycolate from Rhodococcus equi. No alpha-beta pairing information exists for these sequences. The repertoire was sequenced with immunoSEQ multiplex PCR; TCRdb's copy has only in-frame clones and lacks some. The data contain 55,000 to 70,000 clones, 81% of them singletons. This TCR derives from an adult woman with latent tuberculosis. Sequenced: CD1b-GMM tetramer-negative cells sorted from PBMCs.

CDR3 sequence: CASTLLQLNTEAFF. CDR3 nucleotide sequence: TGTGCCAGCACCTTATTACAGCTGAACACTGAAGCTTTCTTT. The J gene is TRBJ1-1, the V gene TRBV28; D gene ambiguous. Trimming shortened V by 7 bases and J by 0 bases, and 12 bases separated the two germline ends. The CDR3 consists of 14 residues. Germline lookup yields CDR1 MDHEN and CDR2 SYDVKM.